Listed below are T cell receptor beta chains from one sample, sequenced in a study of blood T cell repertoires in COVID-19. The method was immunoSEQ multiplex PCR; TCRdb's version includes in-frame clones alone and lacks a portion of them. The table records 35,000 to 45,000 clones, around 74% of them present only once. Material for sequencing was peripheral blood. These receptors all come from a man between 65 and 79 years old with acute or convalescent COVID-19. CDR3s include the opening cysteine and the closing phenylalanine or tryptophan. D genes are given only for firm matches. For some rows the clone size is stated as once, few or many, or as a class when expanded; others skip it.

TRBV2	-	TRBD2	TRBJ2-7	TGTGCCAGCAGGGATCCCCTCGGTAGCGGGCATTCTGAGCAGTACTTC	CASRDPLGSGHSEQYF
TRBV29-1	-	-	TRBJ2-1	TGCAGCGTTGAAGCGGGAGAGTCCTACAATGAGCAGTTCTTC	CSVEAGESYNEQFF
TRBV24-1	-	-	TRBJ2-2	TGTGCCACCAGTGGGGACGGGACTAACACCGGGGAGCTGTTTTTT	CATSGDGTNTGELFF
TRBV7-3	-	TRBD2	TRBJ2-1	TGTGCCAGCAGCTTAGCTAGCGGGATCTCCTACAATGAGCAGTTCTTC	CASSLASGISYNEQFF
TRBV7-9	few	-	TRBJ1-2	TGTGCCAGCAGCTTAGCCCGGACAGACCAGCGGTATGGCTACACCTTC	CASSLARTDQRYGYTF
TRBV19	-	-	TRBJ1-5	TGTGCCAGTAGTAGGGCAGGGTATAGCAATCAGCCCCAGCATTTT	CASSRAGYSNQPQHF
TRBV2	-	TRBD2	TRBJ2-1	TGTGCCAGCAGGCGGGAGGTGGCGGGTGAGCAGTTCTTC	CASRREVAGEQFF
TRBV19	-	-	TRBJ2-7	TGTGCCAGTAGACTAGCCAACTCCTACGAGCAGTACTTC	CASRLANSYEQYF
TRBV6-6	-	TRBD2	TRBJ2-3	TGTGCCAGCAGGGATAGCGGGATTCAAACAGATACGCAGTATTTT	CASRDSGIQTDTQYF
TRBV7-2	-	-	TRBJ1-6	TGTGCCAGCAGCCCAGGACAGACCTCACCCCTCCACTTT	CASSPGQTSPLHF
TRBV7-9	few	-	TRBJ2-2	TGTGCCAGCAGCTTGCAACAGGCAGACACCGGGGAGCTGTTTTTT	CASSLQQADTGELFF
TRBV10-3	-	TRBD2	TRBJ2-1	TGTGCCATCAGGAACGGGACTAGCGGTTACAATGAGCAGTTCTTC	CAIRNGTSGYNEQFF
TRBV10-3	-	TRBD2	TRBJ2-3	TGTGCCATCAATCCCGGGACTAGCGGGAGCACAGATACGCAGTATTTT	CAINPGTSGSTDTQYF
TRBV4-3	-	TRBD2	TRBJ2-1	TGCGCCAGCAGCCACCACTCCGGTGGTCTAGCGGGAGAGAGTAAATACAATGAGCAGTTCTTC	CASSHHSGGLAGESKYNEQFF
TRBV15	-	-	TRBJ1-1	TGTGCCACCAGCATCCAGGAAAACACTGAAGCTTTCTTT	CATSIQENTEAFF
TRBV25-1	-	TRBD1	TRBJ2-5	TGTGCCAGCAGTGAACCGGGACAGGGAAGTAAGACCCAGTACTTC	CASSEPGQGSKTQYF
TRBV28	few	TRBD2	TRBJ2-6	TGTGCCAGCAGTGGCGGGGGCTCTGGGGCCAACGTCCTGACTTTC	CASSGGGSGANVLTF
TRBV7-2	-	-	TRBJ2-7	TGTGCCAGCCGGGTGGGGGGCTCCTACGAGCAGTACTTC	CASRVGGSYEQYF
TRBV12-5	few	-	TRBJ1-1	TGTGCTAGTGGCCAACAGGGTAGCACTGAAGCTTTCTTT	CASGQQGSTEAFF
TRBV3-1/TRBV3-2	-	-	TRBJ2-1	TGTGCCAGTAAGAAACAGATAGGGGGTCAGGGACAAAACAATGAGCAGTTCTTC	CASKKQIGGQGQNNEQFF
TRBV4-1	-	TRBD1	TRBJ2-7	TGCGCCAGCAGCCAATTCGATGGGACAGGAGACGAGCAGTACTTC	CASSQFDGTGDEQYF
TRBV7-6	-	-	TRBJ1-2	TGTGCCAGCAGCCTAGCTCCCGTCCAGGGGATCTATGGCTACACCTTC	CASSLAPVQGIYGYTF
TRBV5-4	-	-	TRBJ1-1	TGTGCCAGCAGACTTGGGGGGGCAGGGAACACTGAAGCTTTCTTT	CASRLGGAGNTEAFF
TRBV5-8	-	-	TRBJ2-3	TGTGCCAGCAGCTTTGGGAAAGACCGGCGGGCTAGCACAGATACGCAGTATTTT	CASSFGKDRRASTDTQYF
TRBV3-1/TRBV3-2	-	-	TRBJ2-3	TGTGCCAGCAGCCAAGGACACCTTAGCACAGATACGCAGTATTTT	CASSQGHLSTDTQYF
TRBV24-1	-	-	TRBJ2-7	TGTGCCACCAGTGACCGCGCAGGGTACGAGCAGTACTTC	CATSDRAGYEQYF
TRBV28	-	-	TRBJ2-2	TGTGCCACCATGACAGGGAACACCGGGGAGCTGTTTTTT	CATMTGNTGELFF
TRBV3-1/TRBV3-2	-	-	TRBJ2-7	TGTGCCAGCAGCCAAGTCGGCTCCTACGAGCAGTACTTC	CASSQVGSYEQYF
TRBV28	-	-	TRBJ1-1	TGTGCCAGCAGTTTGAGGTATACTGAAGCTTTCTTT	CASSLRYTEAFF
TRBV7-8	-	TRBD1	TRBJ1-5	TGTGCCAGCAGCCATACCGGGACAGGGGGCCAAGGAGGCAATCAGCCCCAGCATTTT	CASSHTGTGGQGGNQPQHF